The entry below describes one T cell receptor (beta chain). What it binds is unknown. The source of the sample is a study of metastatic and nonmetastatic thyroid tumors. Study-wide context: Repertoire comparison spanned blood and tumor or nodule tissue of malignant and benign thyroid patients.

All patients were treatment-naive before thyroid surgery. There are 14 residues in the CDR3. Per the germline V gene, CDR1 is LGHDT and CDR2 is YNNKEL (reference sequence). V was clipped by 4 bases and J by 8 bases, with 12 bases between them. Points from the study as a whole: When malignant thyroid tumors were compared with benign nodules, TCR beta diversity was reportedly significantly higher in the malignant tumors. This held in both blood and tumor samples.

In the authors' methods: The distant-metastasis classifier for papillary thyroid cancer was built from CDR3 differences across clinicopathological groups. TCRdb recomputed clones from the PCR reads via MiXCR. The V and J calls shown here were made by TCRdb, not taken from the authors' results. The table has tens of thousands of clones, roughly 12% seen once. This chain links TRBV3-1 with TRBJ1-6; D perhaps matches TRBD1 (6 bases). Sequencing was performed on blood. The TCR sequence derives from a female donor with papillary thyroid cancer or a benign thyroid nodule (not recorded which). Some clones in this sample may be carry-over from other donors' samples. CDR3 sequence: CASSLWTVDSPLHF. The CDR3 DNA reads as TGTGCCAGCAGCCTGTGGACAGTGGATTCACCCCTCCACTTT. Full variable domain (missing parts from reference TRBV3-1 and TRBJ1-6): DTAVSQTPKYLVTQMGNDKSIKCEQNLGHDTMYWYKQDSKKFLKIMFSYNNKELIINETVPNRFSPKSPDKAHLNLHINSLELGDSAVYFCASSLWTVDSPLHFGNGTRLTVT.